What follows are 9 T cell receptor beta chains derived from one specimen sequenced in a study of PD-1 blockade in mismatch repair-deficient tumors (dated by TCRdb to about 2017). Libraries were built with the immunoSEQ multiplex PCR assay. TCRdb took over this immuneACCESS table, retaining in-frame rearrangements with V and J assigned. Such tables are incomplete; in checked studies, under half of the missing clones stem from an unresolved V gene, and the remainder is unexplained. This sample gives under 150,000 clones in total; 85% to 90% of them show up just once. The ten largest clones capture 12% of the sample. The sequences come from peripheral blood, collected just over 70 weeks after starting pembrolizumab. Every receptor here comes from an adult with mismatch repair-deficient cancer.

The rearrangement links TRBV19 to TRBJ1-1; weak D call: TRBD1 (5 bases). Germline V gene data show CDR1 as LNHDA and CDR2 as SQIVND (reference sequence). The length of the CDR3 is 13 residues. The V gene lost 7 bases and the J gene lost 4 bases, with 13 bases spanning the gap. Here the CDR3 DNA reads TGTGCCAGTAACTCAGGGAGGGGCACTGAAGCTTTCTTT. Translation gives CASNSGRGTEAFF.

The DNA of the CDR3 is TGTGCCTGGACTCGGAGCACTGAAGCTTTCTTT. Translated, it gives CAWTRSTEAFF. The rearrangement uses TRBV30 and TRBJ1-1; no firm D call. The CDR3 contains 11 residues. From germline, CDR1 is GTSNPN and CDR2 SVGIG (reference sequence). The V gene lost 4 bases and the J gene lost 4 bases, with 7 bases spanning the gap.

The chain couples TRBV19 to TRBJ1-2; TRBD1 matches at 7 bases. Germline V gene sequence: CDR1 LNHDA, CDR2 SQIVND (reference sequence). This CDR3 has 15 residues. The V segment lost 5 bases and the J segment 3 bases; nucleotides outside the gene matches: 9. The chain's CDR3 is CASSLQGEGYYGYTF. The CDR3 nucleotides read TGTGCCAGTAGTCTCCAGGGGGAGGGGTACTATGGCTACACCTTC.

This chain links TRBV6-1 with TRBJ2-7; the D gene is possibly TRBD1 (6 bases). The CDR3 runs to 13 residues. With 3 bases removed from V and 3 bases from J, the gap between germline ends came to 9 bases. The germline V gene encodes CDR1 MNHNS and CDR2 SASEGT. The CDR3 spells CASSEGTIYEQYF. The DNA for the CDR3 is TGTGCCAGCAGTGAGGGGACAATCTACGAGCAGTACTTC.

CDR3 in DNA: TGTGCCAGCAGCCCGCCCCCGACGGCGAACTATGGCTACACCTTC. Amino acids: CASSPPPTANYGYTF. The gene calls are TRBV28 and TRBJ1-2; the D is unclear. The CDR3 has 15 residues. V lost 6 bases to trimming and J lost 2 bases, with 16 bases between them. Germline values: CDR1 MDHEN, CDR2 SYDVKM.

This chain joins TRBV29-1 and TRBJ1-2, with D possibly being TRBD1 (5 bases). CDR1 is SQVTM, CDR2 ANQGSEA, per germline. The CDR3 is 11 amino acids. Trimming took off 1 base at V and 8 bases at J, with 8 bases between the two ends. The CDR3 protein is CSVEGGEGYTF. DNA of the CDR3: TGCAGCGTTGAAGGGGGGGAAGGCTACACCTTC.

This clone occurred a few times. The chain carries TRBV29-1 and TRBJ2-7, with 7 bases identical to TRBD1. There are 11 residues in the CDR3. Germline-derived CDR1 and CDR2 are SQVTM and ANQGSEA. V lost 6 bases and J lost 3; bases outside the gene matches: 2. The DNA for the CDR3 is TGCAGCGTCTACAGGGGCTACGAGCAGTACTTC. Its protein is CSVYRGYEQYF.

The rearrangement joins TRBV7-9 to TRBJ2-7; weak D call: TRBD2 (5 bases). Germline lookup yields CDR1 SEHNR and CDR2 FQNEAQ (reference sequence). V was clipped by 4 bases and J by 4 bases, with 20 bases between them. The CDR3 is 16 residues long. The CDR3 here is CASSSPTTGIPYEQYF. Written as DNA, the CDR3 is TGTGCCAGCAGCTCCCCCACCACCGGGATCCCTTACGAGCAGTACTTC.

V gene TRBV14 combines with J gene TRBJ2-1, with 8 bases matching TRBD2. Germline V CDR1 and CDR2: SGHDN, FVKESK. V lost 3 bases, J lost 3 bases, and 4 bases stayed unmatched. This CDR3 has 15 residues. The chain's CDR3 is CASSQRTSLYNEQFF. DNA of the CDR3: TGTGCCAGCAGCCAGAGGACTAGCCTCTACAATGAGCAGTTCTTC.